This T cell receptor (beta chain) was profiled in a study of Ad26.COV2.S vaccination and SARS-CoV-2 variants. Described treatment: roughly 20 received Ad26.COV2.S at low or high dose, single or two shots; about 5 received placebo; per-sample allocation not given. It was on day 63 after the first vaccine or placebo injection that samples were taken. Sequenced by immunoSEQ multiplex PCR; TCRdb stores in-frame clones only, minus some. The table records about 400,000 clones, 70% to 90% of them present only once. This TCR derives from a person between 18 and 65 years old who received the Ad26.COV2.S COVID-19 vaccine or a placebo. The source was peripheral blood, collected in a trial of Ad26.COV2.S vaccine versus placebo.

The CDR3 region has the DNA TGTGCCAGCAAGGACGGGACAGATACGCAGTATTTT. Its translation is CASKDGTDTQYF. The gene calls are TRBV9 and TRBJ2-3, with D hard to call. The CDR3 runs to 12 residues. Germline loops: CDR1 SGDLS, CDR2 YYNGEE. The germline V and J ends were trimmed by 6 bases and 3 bases, with 8 bases remaining between them. Full variable domain (rest looked up from reference TRBV9 and TRBJ2-3): DSGVTQTPKHLITATGQRVTLRCSPRSGDLSVYWYQQSLDQGLQFLIQYYNGEERAKGNILERFSAQQFPDLHSELNLSSLELGDSALYFCASKDGTDTQYFGPGTRLTVL.